These T cell receptor beta chains were read from a single sample in a study of patients and donors after allogeneic stem cell transplantation. TCRdb fed the RT-PCR reads into MiXCR, producing one record per CDR3 protein. Of approximately 150,000 distinct CDR3 sequences listed, 30% are singletons. Input material: blood, either unsorted or a sorted T cell fraction (not recorded which). These receptors came from a human donor who was either an allogeneic HSCT recipient or a stem cell or donor lymphocyte infusion donor (not recorded which). It is not recorded whose cells these are; they may come from a transplant donor. CDR3s include the opening cysteine and the closing phenylalanine or tryptophan. Fields, in order: J gene, clone size, V gene, D gene, CDR3 DNA, CDR3 protein. The D gene is left open where the match is weak. The size field is filled for only some rows; it gives once, few, many or a size class.

TRBJ2-3 . TRBV12-3/TRBV12-4 . TGTGCCAGCAGGGACCGGGACTCCACAGATACGCAGTATTTT CASRDRDSTDTQYF
TRBJ2-7 few TRBV6-5 . TGTGCCAGCAGACCCCCGGTCCTCCACTTTTACGAGCAGTACTTC CASRPPVLHFYEQYF
TRBJ2-1 few TRBV4-2 TRBD2 TGTGCCAGCAGCCAAGAACTAGCGGGAGACAATGAGCAGTTCTTC CASSQELAGDNEQFF
TRBJ1-1 many TRBV5-1 TRBD1 TGCGCCAGCAGCTTGGCCCCCCCCGGGACAGGGGGCACTGAAGCTTTCTTT CASSLAPPGTGGTEAFF
TRBJ2-1 . TRBV4-1 TRBD2 TGCGCCAGCAACACACTAGCGGGAAATAACAATGAGCAGTTCTTC CASNTLAGNNNEQFF
TRBJ2-1 . TRBV11-2 TRBD2 TGTGCCAGCAGCTTAAGAGCTAGCGGGAGGGCCGGTTACAATGAGCAGTTCTTC CASSLRASGRAGYNEQFF
TRBJ2-1 . TRBV29-1 . TGCAGCGTTCCCCAGGGCCGCCCCTTAAAGCAGTTCTTC CSVPQGRPLKQFF
TRBJ1-5 few TRBV20-1 . TGCAGTGCTAGAGATAGGAAGAAGTGGCAGCCCCAGCATTTT CSARDRKKWQPQHF
TRBJ1-3 few TRBV7-9 TRBD1 TGTGCCAGCAGCCCCTCCCGGGACAGGGCTGCTGGAAACACCATATATTTT CASSPSRDRAAGNTIYF
TRBJ1-2 many TRBV18 . TGTGCCAGCTCACCACCGGGAGTGGGAATCGGCTACACCTTC CASSPPGVGIGYTF
TRBJ1-4 few TRBV7-9 TRBD1 TGTGCCAGCAGTCGGGACAGGGTAGAAAAACTGTTTTTT CASSRDRVEKLFF
TRBJ2-1 . TRBV12-3/TRBV12-4 TRBD2 TGTGCCAGCAGTTTGTCGGGAGGGGGCTACAATGAGCAGTTCTTC CASSLSGGGYNEQFF
TRBJ2-2 . TRBV20-1 TRBD1 TGCAGTGCTCGACGACAGGGCAGGGCGGGGGAGCTGTTTTTT CSARRQGRAGELFF
TRBJ2-3 . TRBV9 . TGTGCCAGCAGCGTACCTTACGGAGGCGGAGCGGGCACAGATACGCAGTATTTT CASSVPYGGGAGTDTQYF
TRBJ1-1 . TRBV20-1 . TGCAGTGCTGGCACCCCCAGGGAAGCTTTCTTT CSAGTPREAFF
TRBJ2-7 . TRBV20-1 . TGCAGTGCTACGCTGACAGGCTACGAGCAGTACTTC CSATLTGYEQYF
TRBJ2-2 . TRBV6-2/TRBV6-3 TRBD2 TGTGCCAGCAGTTGGGGACTAGCGGGGAACACCGGGGAGCTGTTTTTT CASSWGLAGNTGELFF
TRBJ2-7 . TRBV5-1 TRBD1 TGCGCCAGCAGATTTGGACAGGGCTACGAGCAGTACTTC CASRFGQGYEQYF
TRBJ2-1 few TRBV15 . TGTGCCACCAAGCGACCCACGAACAATGAGCAGTTCTTC CATKRPTNNEQFF
TRBJ2-1 . TRBV12-3/TRBV12-4 . TGTGCCAGCAGTTTAGCGGGAGATGACAATGAGCAGTTCTTC CASSLAGDDNEQFF
TRBJ1-5 . TRBV28 TRBD1 TGTGCCAGCAGCCCCGGACAGGGAATAAGGTATAGCTATCAGCCCCAGCATTTT CASSPGQGIRYSYQPQHF
TRBJ2-7 . TRBV28 TRBD1 TGTGCCAGCACCCTGGGACAGGCCTCCGACGAGCAGTACTTC CASTLGQASDEQYF
TRBJ2-1 . TRBV7-3 . TGTGCCAGCAGCTTACTGGCGGGGTCCTACAATGAGCAGTTCTTC CASSLLAGSYNEQFF
TRBJ2-4 few TRBV25-1 . TGTGCCAGCAGCCCCCCCGGGAGTGCGGCCAAAAACATTCAGTACTTC CASSPPGSAAKNIQYF
TRBJ2-3 . TRBV28 . TGTGCCAGCAGTATAGCGGCCTCGGGCACAGATACGCAGTATTTT CASSIAASGTDTQYF
TRBJ1-2 few TRBV12-3/TRBV12-4 . TGTGCCAGCAGCCCCACGGAAAGGGGTGGAGAGGGCTACACCTTC CASSPTERGGEGYTF
TRBJ2-1 . TRBV5-1 . TGCGCCAGCAGCTTACTAGCTGAGTCCTACAATGAGCAGTTCTTC CASSLLAESYNEQFF
TRBJ2-5 . TRBV29-1 . TGCAGCGTCGGGACCGCTAAAGTTCAGTACTTC CSVGTAKVQYF
TRBJ1-3 few TRBV12-3/TRBV12-4 . TGTGCCAGCAGCAAGACGCCCACCATATATTTT CASSKTPTIYF
TRBJ2-7 few TRBV12-3/TRBV12-4 . TGTGCCAGCAGTCAAGCCCCCTGGTCCGAGCAGTACTTC CASSQAPWSEQYF
TRBJ1-1 few TRBV7-2 . TGTGCCAGCAGCTTAGGGGGAGTAGGAGCTTTCTTT CASSLGGVGAFF
TRBJ1-2 few TRBV7-2 . TGTGCCAGCAGCTTAGACCGGGTTAGCTATGGCTACACCTTC CASSLDRVSYGYTF
TRBJ2-1 few TRBV20-1 . TGCAGTGCACGGAGGCGGGGTAGCTCCTACAATGAGCAGTTCTTC CSARRRGSSYNEQFF
TRBJ2-1 . TRBV5-5 TRBD1 TGTGCCAGCAGCTTGCAGGGGGCGGATGAGCAGTTCTTC CASSLQGADEQFF
TRBJ1-2 . TRBV19 TRBD1 TGTGCCAGTGGAAGAACAGGGGTAGGCTATGGCTACACCTTC CASGRTGVGYGYTF
TRBJ2-2 . TRBV10-2 . TGCGCCAGCAGCCCCGGAGAGACGAACACCGGGGAGCTGTTTTTT CASSPGETNTGELFF
TRBJ2-7 . TRBV12-3/TRBV12-4 TRBD2 TGTGCCAGCAGCCTGGGACTAGCGGGCGTGGCCTACGAGCAGTACTTC CASSLGLAGVAYEQYF
TRBJ1-1 once TRBV30 TRBD1 TGTGCCTGGAATGGACAGGGCAAGAACACTGAAGCTTTCTTT CAWNGQGKNTEAFF
TRBJ1-2 . TRBV3-1 TRBD1 TGTGCCAGCAGTGACAGGGGACGTCTTACTAACTATGGCTACACCTTC CASSDRGRLTNYGYTF
TRBJ1-1 . TRBV2 . TGTGCCAGCAGGGACAGCCTCACTGAAGCTTTCTTT CASRDSLTEAFF
TRBJ1-2 . TRBV6-5 TRBD1 TGTGCCAGCACCCTTACTCAGGGGGGTTCGCGCGGCTACACCTTC CASTLTQGGSRGYTF
TRBJ1-4 many TRBV12-3/TRBV12-4 . TGTGCCAGCAGTCCCACGGGGGGCGTAGAACTGTTTTTT CASSPTGGVELFF
TRBJ2-2 . TRBV7-2 . TGTGCCAGCAGCTTAGGTTTAGTCGCCGGGGAGCTGTTTTTT CASSLGLVAGELFF
TRBJ1-2 few TRBV7-2 . TGTGCCAGTCGTATGCTCGACTATGGCTACACCTTC CASRMLDYGYTF
TRBJ2-1 . TRBV12-3/TRBV12-4 TRBD2 TGTGCCAGCAGTTACCCCCTAGCGGGACACAATGAGCAGTTCTTC CASSYPLAGHNEQFF
TRBJ2-3 few TRBV7-2 . TGTGCCAGCAGCTTAGTCTGGGGGGAAGCGATCAGCACAGATACGCAGTATTTT CASSLVWGEAISTDTQYF
TRBJ1-2 many TRBV7-2 . TGTGCCAGCAGCTTAGAGTTTCTTGGCTACACCTTC CASSLEFLGYTF
TRBJ1-2 many TRBV29-1 . TGCAGCGCCTTAGGGGGGGCTAACTATGGCTACACCTTC CSALGGANYGYTF
TRBJ1-5 many TRBV9 . TGTGCCAGCAGCGTAGGTAGCAATCAGCCCCAGCATTTT CASSVGSNQPQHF
TRBJ2-5 few TRBV6-5 TRBD1 TGTGCCAGCAGCCTCACCAGGGGGCACAGTCAAGAGACCCAGTACTTC CASSLTRGHSQETQYF
TRBJ2-6 once TRBV15 . TGTGCCACCAGCAGAGAGGCGCATGGAGGGACCCTCTCTGGGGCCAACGTCCTGACTTTC CATSREAHGGTLSGANVLTF
TRBJ1-3 few TRBV6-5 . TGTGCCAGTTCAACGGGGGGATCTGGAAACACCATATATTTT CASSTGGSGNTIYF
TRBJ1-6 . TRBV28 TRBD1 TGTGCCAGCAGTTTAAGCGGGACAGTTTATTCACCCCTCCACTTT CASSLSGTVYSPLHF
TRBJ2-7 . TRBV12-3/TRBV12-4 . TGTGCCAGCAGTTTCGGCGGGCCCAGGACCTACGAGCAGTACTTC CASSFGGPRTYEQYF
TRBJ2-2 . TRBV4-3 . TGCGCCAGCAGCCAATTTTTGAAAGGTGGCGGGGAGCTGTTTTTT CASSQFLKGGGELFF
TRBJ2-5 . TRBV18 . TGTGCCAGCTCGCGGGCTATCGGGTGGCAAGAGACCCAGTACTTC CASSRAIGWQETQYF
TRBJ1-6 many TRBV28 . TGTGCCAGCAGGGTTGTCTTAAATTCACCCCTCCACTTT CASRVVLNSPLHF